Described below is a single TCR beta chain sequence and its context. Its cognate antigen has yet to be identified. Qualities for individual bases were not recorded, and no much larger clone is one base off. The library was built by means of the immunoSEQ multiplex PCR assay. Held by TCRdb, this immuneACCESS table contains in-frame sequences only and omits some clones. Under half of the omission traces to an unresolved V gene where checked; the cause of the rest is unknown. Across this sample there are under 75,000 clones, with around 92% seen only once. The ten largest clonotypes hold about 2.3% of the sample. The data belong to a study of T cell changes during pregnancy in multiple sclerosis (dated by TCRdb to the late 2010s). Study-wide context: Changes in the T cell repertoire over the course of pregnancy were examined in this study in women with multiple sclerosis.

The CDR3, cysteine through phenylalanine, is 14 amino acids long. CDR3 DNA is the only sequence kept; it has 42 bases, read in frame from the first base. Trimming at the junction amounts to 8 bases on V and 6 bases on J, and the germline ends lie 19 bases apart. CDR1 is given as LNHDA and CDR2 as SQIVND, both from the germline V gene (reference sequence). The sequence came from a female donor with multiple sclerosis, enrolled in a pregnancy study. The specimen was peripheral blood, collected in the first trimester of pregnancy. This chain is built from TRBV19 and TRBJ1-1; no D gene is confidently identified. The DNA sequence is as follows: TGTGCCAGTCAGGTCCGGGGTCTAAAACCTGAAGCTTTCTTT. This translates into CASQVRGLKPEAFF.